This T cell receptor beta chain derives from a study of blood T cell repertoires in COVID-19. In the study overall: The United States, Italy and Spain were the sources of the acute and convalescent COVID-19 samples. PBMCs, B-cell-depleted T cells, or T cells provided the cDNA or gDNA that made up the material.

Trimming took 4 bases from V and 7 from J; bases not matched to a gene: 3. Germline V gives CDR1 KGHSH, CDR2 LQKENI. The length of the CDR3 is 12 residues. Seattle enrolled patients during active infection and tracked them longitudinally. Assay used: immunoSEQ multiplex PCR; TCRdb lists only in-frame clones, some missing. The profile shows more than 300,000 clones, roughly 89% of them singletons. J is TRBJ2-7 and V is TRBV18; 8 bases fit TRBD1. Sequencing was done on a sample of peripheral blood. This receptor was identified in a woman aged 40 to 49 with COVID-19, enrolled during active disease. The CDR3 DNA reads TGTGCCAGCTCACGGACAGGGCCTGAGCAGTACTTC. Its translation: CASSRTGPEQYF.